A single sample gave rise to the 4 T cell receptor beta chains below, sequenced in a study of T-cell memory formation after mild COVID-19. TCRdb recomputed calls from the 5' RACE reads with MiXCR, one row per CDR3 protein. The sample holds approximately 300,000 distinct CDR3 sequences, around a sixth seen once. The sequencing input was PBMCs or a T cell subset sorted from them (not recorded which). Receptors were obtained from a man between 18 and 29 years old who had mild COVID-19 (a few samples of this study predate the infection). Cell type and time point are not known.

This chain uses TRBV11-3 with TRBJ1-1, with 11 bases identical to TRBD1. Germline values: CDR1 SGHNT, CDR2 YENEEA. The CDR3 extends over 20 amino acids. The ends lost 4 bases at V and 5 bases at J; junction bases unmatched: 21. As DNA, the CDR3 is TGTGCCAGCAGCTCCCCTGCACCCGCGGGGACAGGGGGTTTATTGACTGAAGCTTTCTTT. It specifies CASSSPAPAGTGGLLTEAFF.

This clonotype has only a few counts. The chain's CDR3 is CASSVAPGSYNEQFF. The CDR3 DNA sequence: TGTGCCAGCAGCGTAGCGCCTGGCTCCTACAATGAGCAGTTCTTC. The rearrangement links TRBV9 to TRBJ2-1, with unresolved D. The V end lost 0 bases, the J end lost 0 bases, and 7 bases lay between the germline ends. CDR3 length: 15 amino acids. Germline CDR1 and CDR2: SGDLS and YYNGEE.

This clonotype was detected only a few times. The gene calls are TRBV4-3 and TRBJ1-2; D is unresolved. Per germline, CDR1 LGHNA and CDR2 YSLEER. V lost 2 bases and J 4 bases, leaving 14 bases between the germline ends. The CDR3 totals 15 residues. In DNA, the CDR3 is TGCGCCAGCAGCCAAAGTGCCGAAAGTCGCTATGGCTACACCTTC. It yields the protein CASSQSAESRYGYTF.

Ten or more counts support this clonotype. The chain carries TRBV5-1 and TRBJ1-6, with no clear D. The CDR3 contains 16 residues. Germline CDR1 SGHRS, CDR2 YFSETQ. The V end was cut by 6 bases, the J end by 14 bases, with 27 bases between. The CDR3 nucleotides are TGCGCCAGCACCGACCTTATGGACGGAGGATTAGTTTCCCTCCACTTT. Residues: CASTDLMDGGLVSLHF. The full variable domain, with the rest looked up from reference TRBV5-1 and TRBJ1-6, is KAGVTQTPRYLIKTRGQQVTLSCSPISGHRSVSWYQQTPGQGLQFLFEYFSETQRNKGNFPGRFSGRQFSNSRSEMNVSTLELGDSALYLCASTDLMDGGLVSLHFGNGTRLTVT.